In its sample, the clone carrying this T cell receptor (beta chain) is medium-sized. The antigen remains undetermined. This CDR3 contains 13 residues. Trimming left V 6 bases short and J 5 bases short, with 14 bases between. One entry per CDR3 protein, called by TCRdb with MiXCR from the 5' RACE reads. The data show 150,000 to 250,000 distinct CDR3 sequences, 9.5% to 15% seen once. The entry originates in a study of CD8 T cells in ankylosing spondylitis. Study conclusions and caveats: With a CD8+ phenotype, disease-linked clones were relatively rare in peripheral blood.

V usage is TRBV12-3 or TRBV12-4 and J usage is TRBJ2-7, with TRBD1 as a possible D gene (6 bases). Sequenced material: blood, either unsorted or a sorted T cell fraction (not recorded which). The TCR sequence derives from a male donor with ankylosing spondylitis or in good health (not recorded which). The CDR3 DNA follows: TGTGCCAGCAGCCCTACAGGGTCGAACGAGCAGTACTTC. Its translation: CASSPTGSNEQYF.